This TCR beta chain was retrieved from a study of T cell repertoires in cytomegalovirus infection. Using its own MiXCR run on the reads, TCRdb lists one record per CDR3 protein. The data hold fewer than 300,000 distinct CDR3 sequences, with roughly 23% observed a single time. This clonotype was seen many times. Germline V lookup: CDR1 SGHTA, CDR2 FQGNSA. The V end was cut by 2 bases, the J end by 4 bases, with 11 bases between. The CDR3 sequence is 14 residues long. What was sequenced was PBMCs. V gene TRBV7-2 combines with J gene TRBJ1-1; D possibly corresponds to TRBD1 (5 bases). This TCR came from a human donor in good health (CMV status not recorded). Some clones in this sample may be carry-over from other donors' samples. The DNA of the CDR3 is TGTGCCAGCAGCTTATCTGGGAGGGGCACTGAAGCTTTCTTT. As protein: CASSLSGRGTEAFF.